The 31 T cell receptor beta chains below come from one sample, sequenced in a study of cytomegalovirus exposure and HLA in healthy donors. Method: immunoSEQ multiplex PCR; TCRdb's copy keeps in-frame clones and lacks some. There are 150,000 to 180,000 clones in the sample; approximately 86% occur only once, and approximately 20% lies in the top ten. Specimen: PBMCs. The source of these receptors is a man aged 18 to 35 in good health and CMV-seropositive.

This chain links TRBV11-1 with TRBJ1-1, with D possibly matching TRBD1 (5 bases). Trimming removed 5 bases from V and 4 bases from J, with 14 bases in between. The germline gives CDR1 SGHAT, CDR2 FQDESV (reference sequence). This CDR3 region has 14 residues. In DNA, the CDR3 is TGTGCCAGCAGCCTTGGGGCAGGGTCCACTGAAGCTTTCTTT. It yields the protein CASSLGAGSTEAFF.

The chain carries TRBV7-9 and TRBJ2-7, with D maybe TRBD1 (7 bases). The CDR3 consists of 17 residues. Trimming pared 3 bases from V and 2 bases from J, leaving 20 bases between. The germline V gene has CDR1 SEHNR and CDR2 FQNEAQ (reference sequence). CDR3 protein: CASSLEGAGSATYEQYF. CDR3 DNA: TGTGCCAGCAGCTTGGAGGGGGCGGGGTCGGCCACCTACGAGCAGTACTTC.

This rearrangement joins TRBV29-1 to TRBJ2-1; D might be TRBD1 (5 bases). This CDR3 has 15 amino acids. CDR1 is SQVTM, CDR2 ANQGSEA, per germline. The ends were cut back, 7 bases at V and 1 base at J, with 17 bases in the middle. As DNA, the CDR3 is TGCAGCGCTCGGCCCCAGGGCCTATCCTACAATGAGCAGTTCTTC. It encodes CSARPQGLSYNEQFF.

A single count supports this clone. The rearrangement links TRBV18 to TRBJ2-1; 9 nucleotides agree with TRBD1. Trimming cost V 3 bases and J 5 bases; bases outside gene matches: 5. CDR1 and CDR2 from the germline V gene are KGHSH and LQKENI. The CDR3 sequence is 15 residues long. CDR3 loop: CASSPRTGVDNEQFF. CDR3 bases: TGTGCCAGCTCACCCAGGACAGGGGTCGACAATGAGCAGTTCTTC.

The chain uses TRBV7-9 and TRBJ2-2, with a weak D call TRBD1 (6 bases). V dropped 5 bases and J dropped 6 bases, with 13 bases sitting between them. Looked up from germline, CDR1 is SEHNR and CDR2 is FQNEAQ (reference sequence). The CDR3 loop spans 14 amino acids. The DNA for the CDR3 is TGTGCCAGCAGCGCCTACAGGGAACCCGGGGAGCTGTTTTTT. It yields the protein CASSAYREPGELFF.

The V and J genes are TRBV11-1 and TRBJ1-1, with D uncertain. Germline V gene sequence: CDR1 SGHAT, CDR2 FQDESV (reference sequence). The CDR3 extends over 11 amino acids. V shed 5 bases and J shed 3 bases, with 4 bases lying between them. Here the CDR3 DNA reads TGTGCCAGCAGCCAATACACTGAAGCTTTCTTT. Residues: CASSQYTEAFF. Full variable domain (remainder filled in from reference TRBV11-1 and TRBJ1-1): EAEVAQSPRYKITEKSQAVAFWCDPISGHATLYWYRQILGQGPELLVQFQDESVVDDSQLPKDRFSAERLKGVDSTLKIQPAELGDSAMYLCASSQYTEAFFGQGTRLTVV.

The gene calls are TRBV30 and TRBJ1-5; 9 bases are a match to TRBD1. V shed 2 bases and J 5 bases; nucleotides not matched to a gene: 7. CDR3 size: 15 residues. Germline loops: CDR1 GTSNPN, CDR2 SVGIG (reference sequence). CDR3 in amino acids: CAWSQRDRADQPQHF. Here the CDR3 DNA reads TGTGCCTGGAGTCAACGGGACAGGGCCGATCAGCCCCAGCATTTT.

The chain recombines TRBV6-1 with TRBJ2-5; D is perhaps TRBD2 (6 bases). The germline V gene has CDR1 MNHNS and CDR2 SASEGT. Trimming removed 6 bases at V and 0 bases at J, with 11 bases between. CDR3 size: 14 residues. The CDR3 region has the DNA TGTGCCAGCAGAATCGGGGGACACCAAGAGACCCAGTACTTC. Its translation: CASRIGGHQETQYF.

The chain recombines TRBV5-1 with TRBJ1-5, with 8 nucleotides matching TRBD1. The germline gives CDR1 SGHRS, CDR2 YFSETQ. This CDR3 is built from 14 residues. The ends lost 3 bases at V and 5 bases at J; junction bases unmatched: 4. The CDR3 bases are TGCGCCAGCAGCTGGGGACAGGAAGATCAGCCCCAGCATTTT. This sequence encodes CASSWGQEDQPQHF.

V is TRBV10-3 and J is TRBJ2-5, with TRBD2 matching 7 bases. J was trimmed by 3 bases and V by 6 bases; bases with no gene match: 1. This CDR3 has 12 amino acids. Per the germline V gene, CDR1 is ENHRY and CDR2 is SYGVKD. The CDR3 here is CAIRGGEETQYF. In DNA form, the CDR3 reads TGTGCCATCAGGGGGGGGGAAGAGACCCAGTACTTC.

CDR3 sequence (DNA): TGTGCCAGCAGTTACGGGGGGACTAGCGCCTTCGAGCAGTACTTC. Residues: CASSYGGTSAFEQYF. The J gene is TRBJ2-7, the V gene TRBV6-5, with 10 bases that match TRBD2. Germline-derived CDR1 and CDR2 are MNHEY and SVGAGI. The V segment lost 2 bases and the J segment 6 bases; nucleotides outside the gene matches: 7. CDR3 length: 15 amino acids.

The rearrangement joins TRBV9 to TRBJ1-6; possibly TRBD1 for D (6 bases). The CDR3 is 16 amino acids. The V end was cut by 3 bases, the J end by 0 bases, with 10 bases between. Germline CDR1 reads SGDLS; CDR2 reads YYNGEE. The CDR3 region is CASSEGGYSYNSPLHF. CDR3 nucleotide sequence: TGTGCCAGCAGCGAGGGGGGGTACTCCTATAATTCACCCCTCCACTTT.

This chain links TRBV7-8 with TRBJ1-5; 7 nucleotides line up with TRBD1. Germline V gene sequence: CDR1 SGHVS, CDR2 FQNEAQ. Trimming at V came to 5 bases and at J to 9 bases, leaving 10 bases not matched to a gene. The CDR3 consists of 14 residues. This CDR3 reads CASSVQTGIGPQHF. CDR3 coding DNA: TGTGCCAGCAGCGTACAGACAGGGATTGGGCCCCAGCATTTT.

J is TRBJ2-7 and V is TRBV7-2; 8 bases align to TRBD1. The V segment lost 4 bases and the J segment 6 bases; nucleotides outside the gene matches: 8. The germline gives CDR1 SGHTA, CDR2 FQGNSA. The CDR3 loop spans 14 amino acids. The CDR3 bases are TGTGCCAGCAGCTACGCCCTGACAGGGGTCGAGCAGTACTTC. Its translation: CASSYALTGVEQYF.

This clone was found once. The chain joins TRBV27 to TRBJ2-1, with TRBD2 matching 12 bases. With 7 bases clipped from V and 4 bases from J, the junction kept 14 bases outside the gene matches. Germline V lookup: CDR1 MNHEY, CDR2 SMNVEV (reference sequence). The CDR3 contains 18 residues. The DNA of the CDR3 is TGTGCCAGCACCCCCAGACAGGCCGGACTAGCGGGGTACAATGAGCAGTTCTTC. Amino acids: CASTPRQAGLAGYNEQFF.

This CDR3 reads CASSIGGSSYNEQFF. CDR3 in DNA: TGTGCCAGCAGCATCGGGGGAAGCTCCTACAATGAGCAGTTCTTC. The rearrangement uses TRBV9 and TRBJ2-1, with D possibly being TRBD2 (6 bases). Trimming removed 4 bases from V and 0 bases from J, with 11 bases in between. CDR3 length equals 15 residues. Germline V gives CDR1 SGDLS, CDR2 YYNGEE.

This chain connects TRBV27 to TRBJ2-3; 9 bases align to TRBD1. The germline V gene encodes CDR1 MNHEY and CDR2 SMNVEV (reference sequence). The trim removed 8 bases at V and 4 bases at J, leaving 4 bases unmatched. The length of the CDR3 is 13 residues. The CDR3 spells CASSGQGPDTQYF. The CDR3 nucleotides read TGTGCCAGCTCGGGACAGGGCCCAGATACGCAGTATTTT.

CDR3 nucleotides: TGTGCCAGCAGCGCGGGGCAGGGGGATGGCTACACCTTC. Translated: CASSAGQGDGYTF. V and J are TRBV9 and TRBJ1-2, with 7 bases lining up with TRBD1. Trimming removed 3 bases from V and 6 bases from J; junction bases left unmatched: 5. Germline lookup yields CDR1 SGDLS and CDR2 YYNGEE. This CDR3 has 13 residues.

CDR3 sequence: CASSLSGRGQPQHF. CDR3 nucleotide sequence: TGTGCCAGCAGTTTATCTGGCCGAGGTCAGCCCCAGCATTTT. This chain connects TRBV27 to TRBJ1-5, with D hard to call. Germline V CDR1 and CDR2: MNHEY, SMNVEV (reference sequence). V was shortened by 0 bases and J by 6 bases, with 9 bases between the two germline ends. This CDR3 contains 14 residues.

The chain employs TRBV5-6 and TRBJ1-6; no reliable D call. The length of the CDR3 is 13 residues. The V end was cut by 3 bases, the J end by 14 bases, with 15 bases between. Germline loops: CDR1 SGHDT, CDR2 YYEEEE. The CDR3 loop reads CASSSRLSMTLHF. The DNA of the CDR3 is TGTGCCAGCAGCTCCCGACTTTCTATGACCCTCCACTTT.

The J gene is TRBJ2-1, the V gene TRBV15; 8 positions match TRBD2. Germline CDR1 LNHNV, CDR2 YYDKDF (reference sequence). This CDR3 is 17 amino acids long. V lost 8 bases, J lost 2 bases, and 14 bases stayed unmatched. CDR3 protein: CATDGPGEAGAYNEQFF. Here the CDR3 DNA reads TGTGCCACCGATGGCCCAGGGGAAGCGGGGGCCTACAATGAGCAGTTCTTC.

The chain links TRBV11-3 to TRBJ2-1; 12 bases fit TRBD2. From germline, CDR1 is SGHNT and CDR2 YENEEA. The CDR3 has 15 amino acids. V gave up 5 bases and J gave up 3 bases; unmatched junction bases: 2. CDR3 sequence (DNA): TGTGCCAGCAGCAAACTAGCGGGAGGCTACAATGAGCAGTTCTTC. Protein product: CASSKLAGGYNEQFF.

J is TRBJ1-3 and V is TRBV18, with D uncertain. Trimming stripped 3 bases from V and 0 bases from J, with 6 bases between. The CDR3 runs to 14 residues. CDR1 and CDR2 (germline): KGHSH, LQKENI. The CDR3 loop reads CASSPSSSGNTIYF. CDR3 DNA: TGTGCCAGCTCACCGAGTAGCTCTGGAAACACCATATATTTT.

This clone came up a few times. V gene TRBV6-5 combines with J gene TRBJ2-2; D might be TRBD2 (5 bases). Per germline, CDR1 MNHEY and CDR2 SVGAGI. The V gene lost 4 bases and the J gene lost 1 base, with 7 bases spanning the gap. The CDR3 runs 14 residues. The CDR3 here is CASSSGLNTGELFF. The CDR3 DNA follows: TGTGCCAGCAGTTCGGGATTGAACACCGGGGAGCTGTTTTTT.

The chain combines TRBV15 with TRBJ2-7; 8 nucleotides agree with TRBD2. V gave up 0 bases and J gave up 0 bases; unmatched junction bases: 16. The CDR3 is made up of 20 amino acids. Germline CDR1 and CDR2: LNHNV and YYDKDF (reference sequence). CDR3: CATSRDERQRGGGFSYEQYF. CDR3 DNA sequence: TGTGCCACCAGCAGAGATGAACGGCAGCGCGGCGGGGGGTTCTCCTACGAGCAGTACTTC.

This clone was recorded only once. The chain couples TRBV6-5 to TRBJ1-1; no clear D gene. Trimming took off 7 bases at V and 3 bases at J, with 15 bases between the two ends. The CDR3 is made up of 14 amino acids. Looked up from germline, CDR1 is MNHEY and CDR2 is SVGAGI. CDR3 loop: CASTRSVRHTEAFF. The CDR3 nucleotides read TGTGCCAGCACGCGAAGCGTCCGGCACACTGAAGCTTTCTTT.

The V gene is TRBV11-1, the J gene TRBJ2-1; no clear D gene. Germline V gives CDR1 SGHAT, CDR2 FQDESV (reference sequence). This CDR3 region has 12 residues. The V gene lost 3 bases and the J gene lost 5 bases, with 5 bases spanning the gap. As DNA, the CDR3 is TGTGCCAGCAGCTTGGGCAACAATGAGCAGTTCTTC. Amino acids: CASSLGNNEQFF.

This chain connects TRBV19 to TRBJ2-1; 12 bases line up with TRBD2. The germline gives CDR1 LNHDA, CDR2 SQIVND (reference sequence). The CDR3 loop spans 17 amino acids. V trimming: 3 bases; J trimming: 8 bases; junction bases outside the gene matches: 11. Written as DNA, the CDR3 is TGTGCCAGTAGTATGAGCCTAGCGGGAGGGCTTCTCTATGAGCAGTTCTTC. This codes for CASSMSLAGGLLYEQFF. Together with reference TRBV19 and TRBJ2-1, the CDR3 gives the full variable domain: DGGITQSPKYLFRKEGQNVTLSCEQNLNHDAMYWYRQDPGQGLRLIYYSQIVNDFQKGDIAEGYSVSREKKESFPLTVTSAQKNPTAFYLCASSMSLAGGLLYEQFFGPGTRLTVL.

The gene calls are TRBV4-3 and TRBJ2-1, with 11 bases lining up with TRBD2. CDR1 is LGHNA and CDR2 is YSLEER in the germline V gene. CDR3 length equals 17 residues. Trimming took 7 bases from V and 8 from J; bases not matched to a gene: 16. This CDR3 is CASTPAPLAGGGDEQFF. In DNA form, the CDR3 reads TGCGCCAGCACCCCCGCCCCCCTAGCGGGAGGTGGGGATGAGCAGTTCTTC.

The rearrangement links TRBV6-4 to TRBJ1-2; no reliable D call. This CDR3 has 14 amino acids. Germline CDR1 reads MRHNA; CDR2 reads SNTAGT. Trimming shortened V by 0 bases and J by 4 bases, and 9 bases separated the two germline ends. CDR3 amino acids: CASSDSFGAYGYTF. CDR3 bases: TGTGCCAGCAGTGACTCGTTCGGTGCCTATGGCTACACCTTC.

This chain joins TRBV6-6 and TRBJ2-2; TRBD1 agrees at 8 bases. V shed 6 bases, J shed 5 bases, and the junction held 5 bases outside the gene matches. The CDR3 consists of 14 residues. Germline assignment: CDR1 MNHNY and CDR2 SVGAGI (reference sequence). The CDR3 sequence: CASSHDRGTGELFF. Written as DNA, the CDR3 is TGTGCCAGCAGCCATGACAGGGGAACCGGGGAGCTGTTTTTT.